This T cell receptor (beta chain) was identified during a study of T-cell memory formation after mild COVID-19. Study findings and constraints: The pre-infection memory compartment contained some responding clones, suggesting cross-reactive memory joined.

TCRdb used MiXCR to reprocess the 5' RACE reads, holding one entry per CDR3 protein. The sample carries approximately 290,000 distinct CDR3 sequences, about 15% recorded once. V was cut by 3 bases and J by 1 base, with 22 bases left in between. This CDR3 has 18 residues. Germline V gene data show CDR1 as LNHDA and CDR2 as SQIVND (reference sequence). This clonotype occurred a few times. Its specificity is unknown. The origin of this receptor is a man aged 18-30 years who had mild COVID-19 (a few samples of this study predate the infection). Cell type and time point are not known. The J gene is TRBJ2-7, the V gene TRBV19, with D perhaps TRBD1 (6 bases). Material: PBMCs or a T cell subset sorted from them (not recorded which). CDR3 region: CASSISRGLKQFSYEQYF. In DNA form, the CDR3 reads TGTGCCAGTAGTATTAGCAGGGGTCTCAAACAATTTTCCTACGAGCAGTACTTC.